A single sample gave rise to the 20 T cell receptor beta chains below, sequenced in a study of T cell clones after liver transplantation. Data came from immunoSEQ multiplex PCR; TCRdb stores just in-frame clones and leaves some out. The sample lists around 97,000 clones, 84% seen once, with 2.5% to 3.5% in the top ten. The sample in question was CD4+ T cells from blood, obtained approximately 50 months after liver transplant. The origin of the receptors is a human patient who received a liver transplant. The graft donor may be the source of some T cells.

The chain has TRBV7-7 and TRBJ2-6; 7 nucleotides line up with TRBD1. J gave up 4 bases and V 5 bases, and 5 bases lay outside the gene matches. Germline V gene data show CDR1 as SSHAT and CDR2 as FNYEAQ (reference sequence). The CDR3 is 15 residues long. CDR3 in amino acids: CASSLDRAGANVLTF. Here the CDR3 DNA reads TGTGCCAGCAGCCTCGACAGGGCCGGGGCCAACGTCCTGACTTTC. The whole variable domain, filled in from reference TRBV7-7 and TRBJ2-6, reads GAGVSQSPRYKVTKRGQDVTLRCDPISSHATLYWYQQALGQGPEFLTYFNYEAQPDKSGLPSDRFSAERPEGSISTLTIQRTEQRDSAMYRCASSLDRAGANVLTFGAGSRLTVL.

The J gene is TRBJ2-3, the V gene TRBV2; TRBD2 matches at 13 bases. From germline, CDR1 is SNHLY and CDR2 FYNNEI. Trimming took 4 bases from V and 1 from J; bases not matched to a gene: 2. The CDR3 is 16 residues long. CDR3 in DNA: TGTGCCAGCAGTGGGACTAGCGGGAGTGGCACAGATACGCAGTATTTT. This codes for CASSGTSGSGTDTQYF.

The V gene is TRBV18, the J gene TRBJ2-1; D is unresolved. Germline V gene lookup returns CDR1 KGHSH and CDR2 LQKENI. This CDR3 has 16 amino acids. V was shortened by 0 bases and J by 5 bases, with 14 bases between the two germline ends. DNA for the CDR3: TGTGCCAGCTCACCACCTAACCACGGGTCCGACAATGAGCAGTTCTTC. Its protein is CASSPPNHGSDNEQFF.

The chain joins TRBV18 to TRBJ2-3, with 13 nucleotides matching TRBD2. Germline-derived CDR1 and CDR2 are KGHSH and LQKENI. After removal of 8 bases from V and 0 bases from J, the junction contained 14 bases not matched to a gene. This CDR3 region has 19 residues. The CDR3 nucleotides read TGTGCCAGCAAACAGACTAGCGGGAGGCCAACTACGAGCACAGATACGCAGTATTTT. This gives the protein CASKQTSGRPTTSTDTQYF. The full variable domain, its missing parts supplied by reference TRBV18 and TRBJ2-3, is NAGVMQNPRHLVRRRGQEARLRCSPMKGHSHVYWYRQLPEEGLKFMVYLQKENIIDESGMPKERFSAEFPKEGPSILRIQQVVRGDSAAYFCASKQTSGRPTTSTDTQYFGPGTRLTVL.

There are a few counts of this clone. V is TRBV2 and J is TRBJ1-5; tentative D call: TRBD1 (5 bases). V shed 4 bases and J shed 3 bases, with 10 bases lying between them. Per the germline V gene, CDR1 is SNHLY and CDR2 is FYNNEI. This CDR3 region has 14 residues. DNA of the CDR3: TGTGCCAGCAGTGTGGCAGGGAACAATCAGCCCCAGCATTTT. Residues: CASSVAGNNQPQHF.

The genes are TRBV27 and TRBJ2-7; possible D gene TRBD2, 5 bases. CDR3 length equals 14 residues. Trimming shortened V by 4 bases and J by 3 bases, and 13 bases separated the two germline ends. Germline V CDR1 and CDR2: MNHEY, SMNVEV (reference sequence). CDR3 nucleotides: TGTGCCAGCAGTTACAAGAATCGGGACTACGAGCAGTACTTC. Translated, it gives CASSYKNRDYEQYF.

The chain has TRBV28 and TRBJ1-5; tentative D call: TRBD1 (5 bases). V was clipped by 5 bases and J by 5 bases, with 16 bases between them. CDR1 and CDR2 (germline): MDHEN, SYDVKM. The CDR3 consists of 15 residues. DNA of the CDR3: TGTGCCAGCAGTCCGACGGGACCAGGGTATCAGCCCCAGCATTTT. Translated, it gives CASSPTGPGYQPQHF.

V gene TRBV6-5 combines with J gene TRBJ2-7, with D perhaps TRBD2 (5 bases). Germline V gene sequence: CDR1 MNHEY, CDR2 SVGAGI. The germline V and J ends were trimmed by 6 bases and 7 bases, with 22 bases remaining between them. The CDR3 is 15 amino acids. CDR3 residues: CASRQPRTGPGEQYF. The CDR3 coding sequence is TGTGCCAGCAGACAACCCCGGACGGGCCCGGGAGAGCAGTACTTC.

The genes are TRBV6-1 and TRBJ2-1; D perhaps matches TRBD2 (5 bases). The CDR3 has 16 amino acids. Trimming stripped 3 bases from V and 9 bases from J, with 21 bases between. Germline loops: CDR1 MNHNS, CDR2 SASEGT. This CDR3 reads CASSDRVGYGDVEQFF. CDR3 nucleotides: TGTGCCAGCAGTGACCGGGTTGGATACGGGGATGTTGAGCAGTTCTTC.

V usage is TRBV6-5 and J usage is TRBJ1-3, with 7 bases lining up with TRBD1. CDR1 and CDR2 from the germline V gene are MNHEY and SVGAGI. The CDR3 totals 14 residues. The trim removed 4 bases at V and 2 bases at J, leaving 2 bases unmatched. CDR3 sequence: CASSSRGAGNTIYF. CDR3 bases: TGTGCCAGCAGTTCCAGGGGGGCTGGAAACACCATATATTTT.

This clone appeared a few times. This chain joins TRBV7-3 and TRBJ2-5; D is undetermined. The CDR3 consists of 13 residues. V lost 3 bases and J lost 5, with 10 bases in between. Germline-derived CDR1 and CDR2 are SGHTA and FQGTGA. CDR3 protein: CASSFMTGETQYF. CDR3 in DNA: TGTGCCAGCAGCTTCATGACCGGGGAGACCCAGTACTTC.

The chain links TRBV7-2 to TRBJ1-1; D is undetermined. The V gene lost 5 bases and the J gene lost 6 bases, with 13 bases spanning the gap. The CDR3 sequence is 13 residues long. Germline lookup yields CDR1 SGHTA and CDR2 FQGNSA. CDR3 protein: CASSPSQLAEAFF. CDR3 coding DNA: TGTGCCAGCAGCCCCAGCCAGTTGGCTGAAGCTTTCTTT.

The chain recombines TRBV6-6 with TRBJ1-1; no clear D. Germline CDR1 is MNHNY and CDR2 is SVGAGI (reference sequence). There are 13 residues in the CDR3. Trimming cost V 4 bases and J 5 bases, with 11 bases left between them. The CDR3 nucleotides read TGTGCCAGCAGTTCCCCTTCTCGAACTGAAGCTTTCTTT. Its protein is CASSSPSRTEAFF.

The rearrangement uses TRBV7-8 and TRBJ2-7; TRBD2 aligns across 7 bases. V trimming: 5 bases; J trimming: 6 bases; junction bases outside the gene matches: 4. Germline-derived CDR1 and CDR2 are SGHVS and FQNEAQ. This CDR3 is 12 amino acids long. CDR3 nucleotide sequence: TGTGCCAGCAGCCCCAGCGGGGTCGAGCAGTACTTC. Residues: CASSPSGVEQYF.

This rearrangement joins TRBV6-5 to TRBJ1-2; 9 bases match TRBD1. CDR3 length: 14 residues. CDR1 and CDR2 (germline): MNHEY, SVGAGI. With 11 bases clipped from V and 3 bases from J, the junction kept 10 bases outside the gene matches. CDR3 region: CACAGQGRDYGYTF. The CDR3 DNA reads TGTGCCTGCGCCGGACAGGGGAGAGACTATGGCTACACCTTC.

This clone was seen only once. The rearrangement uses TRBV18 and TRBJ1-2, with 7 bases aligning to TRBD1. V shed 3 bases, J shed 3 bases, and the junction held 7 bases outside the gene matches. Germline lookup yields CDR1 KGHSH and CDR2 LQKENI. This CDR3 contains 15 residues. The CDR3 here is CASSPPGQRHYGYTF. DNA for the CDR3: TGTGCCAGCTCACCTCCGGGACAGAGGCACTATGGCTACACCTTC.

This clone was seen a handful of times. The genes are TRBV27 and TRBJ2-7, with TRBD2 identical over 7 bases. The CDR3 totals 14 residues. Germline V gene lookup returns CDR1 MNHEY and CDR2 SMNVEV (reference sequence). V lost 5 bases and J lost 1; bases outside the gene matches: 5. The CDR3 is CASSRTRTSYEQYF. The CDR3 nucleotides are TGTGCCAGCAGTCGGACTAGGACATCCTACGAGCAGTACTTC.

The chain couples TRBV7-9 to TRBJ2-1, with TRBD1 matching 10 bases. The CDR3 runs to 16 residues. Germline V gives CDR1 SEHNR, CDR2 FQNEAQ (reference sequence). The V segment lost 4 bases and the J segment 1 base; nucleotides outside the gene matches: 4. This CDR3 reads CASSWGQGISYNEQFF. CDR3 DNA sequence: TGTGCCAGCAGCTGGGGACAGGGGATTTCCTACAATGAGCAGTTCTTC.

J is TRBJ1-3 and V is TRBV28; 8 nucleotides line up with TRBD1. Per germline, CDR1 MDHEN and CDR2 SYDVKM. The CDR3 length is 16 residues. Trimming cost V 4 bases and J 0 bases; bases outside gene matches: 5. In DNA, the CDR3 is TGTGCCAGCAGTTCGACCACAGGGGGCTCTGGAAACACCATATATTTT. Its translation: CASSSTTGGSGNTIYF.

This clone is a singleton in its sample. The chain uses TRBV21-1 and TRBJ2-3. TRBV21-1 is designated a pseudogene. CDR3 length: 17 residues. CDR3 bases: TGTGCCAGCAGCAAACATAGCAGGAACGGGCGCACAGATACGCAGTATTTT. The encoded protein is CASSKHSRNGRTDTQYF.